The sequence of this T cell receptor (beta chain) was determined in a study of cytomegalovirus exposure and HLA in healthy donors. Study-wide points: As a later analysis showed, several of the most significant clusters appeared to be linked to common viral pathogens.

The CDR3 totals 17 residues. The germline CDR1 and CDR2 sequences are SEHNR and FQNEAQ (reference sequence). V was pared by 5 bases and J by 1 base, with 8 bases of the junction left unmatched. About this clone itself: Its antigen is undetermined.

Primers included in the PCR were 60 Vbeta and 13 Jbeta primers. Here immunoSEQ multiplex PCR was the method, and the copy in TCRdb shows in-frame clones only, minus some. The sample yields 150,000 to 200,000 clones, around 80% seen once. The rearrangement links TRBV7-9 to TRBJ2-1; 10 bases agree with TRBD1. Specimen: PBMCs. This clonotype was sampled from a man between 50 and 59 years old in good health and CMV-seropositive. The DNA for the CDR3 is TGTGCCAGCAGCCCTCTCCTGGACAGGGGGTCCTACAATGAGCAGTTCTTC. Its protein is CASSPLLDRGSYNEQFF.